The T cell receptor (beta chain) described here comes from a study of blood T cell repertoires in COVID-19. The wider study: Donors in the United States, Italy and Spain gave samples during acute or convalescent COVID-19. Sample material is recorded as cDNA or gDNA derived from T cells, B-cell-depleted T cells, or PBMCs.

TCRdb's copy holds only in-frame clones and misses some; the assay was immunoSEQ multiplex PCR. The repertoire holds about 94,000 clones, around 87% seen once, with 6% to 9.5% in the top ten. This CDR3 region has 14 residues. Per the germline V gene, CDR1 is LNHDA and CDR2 is SQIVND (reference sequence). J gave up 0 bases and V 5 bases, and 3 bases lay outside the gene matches. The clonotype comes from a human donor with acute or convalescent COVID-19. The donor label of this sample is uncertain. The sequencing sample was made of peripheral blood. The gene calls are TRBV19 and TRBJ2-7, with 8 positions matching TRBD1. The CDR3 nucleotides are TGTGCCAGTAGTTCTACAGGGGGCTCCTACGAGCAGTACTTC. This codes for CASSSTGGSYEQYF.